This T cell receptor (beta chain) stems from a study of post-analysis software for immune sequencing data. Background on the study: Relapsing-remitting, secondary progressive and progressive-relapsing multiple sclerosis courses were included. The study, taken as a whole, reports: Strong co-clustering by F measure was evident for samples that had been prepared in the same batch. Controls showed significantly higher normalized Chao1 diversity than did multiple sclerosis patients.

Unique-molecular-identifier-tagged TCR beta cDNA libraries were used. Input amounts of roughly 0.9 to 10 million T cells were used. These gave approximately 500,000 cDNA molecules, so each molecule approximated one T cell. TCRdb re-derived calls from the PCR reads in MiXCR, one entry per CDR3 protein. The sample has about 620,000 distinct CDR3 sequences, roughly 45% seen once; the top ten hold more than 1.5%. On this clonotype: Antigen specificity is unknown.

Sample: blood. The sequence came from a girl between 5 and 17 years old with multiple sclerosis.

The CDR3 protein is CSVGRTKGPEETQYF. In DNA form, the CDR3 reads TGCAGCGTCGGACGCACGAAAGGCCCGGAAGAGACCCAGTACTTC. The rearrangement links TRBV29-1 to TRBJ2-5; D is ambiguous. Germline V gene sequence: CDR1 SQVTM, CDR2 ANQGSEA. The CDR3 length is 15 residues. V lost 6 bases to trimming and J lost 3 bases, with 20 bases between them.